Listed here are 14 T cell receptor beta chains from one sample, sequenced in a study of tumor and adjacent non-tumor tissue in lung cancer. The library came from three nested PCR rounds adapted from ARM-PCR protocols. One entry per CDR3 protein results from TCRdb running MiXCR on the multiplex PCR reads. This table has tens of thousands of distinct CDR3 sequences, just under 60% appearing once. The template was RNA from unsorted bulk tissue. The specimen sequenced was lung tumor tissue. These receptors were taken from a man aged 50-59 years with non-small cell lung cancer.

Comments on this clonotype: A much larger clone is a single base away; this may be a read error. V is TRBV6-1 and J is TRBJ1-5, with a weak D call TRBD1 (5 bases). This CDR3 has 15 residues. Germline CDR1 is MNHNS and CDR2 is SASEGT. The CDR3: CVSIPTADSNQPQHF. The CDR3 DNA follows: TGTGTCAGCATTCCGACAGCCGATAGCAATCAGCCCCAGCATTTT.

This clonotype is a singleton in its sample. The chain recombines TRBV6-1 with TRBJ2-7; no clear D. The germline V gene encodes CDR1 MNHNS and CDR2 SASEGT. This CDR3 has 14 residues. The CDR3: CGSSEANARPEQYF. CDR3 in DNA: TGTGGCAGTAGTGAAGCGAACGCGCGCCCCGAGCAGTACTTC.

Concerning this clonotype itself: At one end, the junction sequence differs from germline, possibly due to a read error. The rearrangement joins TRBV6-6 to TRBJ2-2; D is perhaps TRBD1 or TRBD2 (5 bases each). The CDR3 totals 15 residues. Germline V CDR1 and CDR2: MNHNY, SVGAGI (reference sequence). The CDR3 region is CASRNVDKSTGELFF. The CDR3 nucleotides read TGTGCCAGCAGAAACGTGGACAAGAGCACCGGGGAACTGTTTTTT.

Ten or more counts support this clonotype. This chain uses TRBV6-6 with TRBJ1-5, with D hard to call. Germline V gives CDR1 MNHNY, CDR2 SVGAGI (reference sequence). V lost 2 bases to trimming and J lost 3 bases, with 14 bases between them. This CDR3 is 16 amino acids long. For the CDR3, the DNA is TGTGCCAGCAGTTACCCCGCCAGCAATCCCAATCAGCCCCAGCATTTT. It is translated as CASSYPASNPNQPQHF.

This clonotype was detected a few times. At one boundary the junction diverges from the germline segment, which might be a read error. V usage is TRBV5-5 and J usage is TRBJ2-6; a possible D gene is TRBD1 (6 bases). The CDR3 has 19 amino acids. The V gene's germline CDR1 is SGHKS and CDR2 YYEKEE (reference sequence). CDR3 bases: TGTGCTAGCAGATTGGACAGTAGTGCCGTCTCTTCAAGGGCCAACGTCCTGACTTTC. It yields the protein CASRLDSSAVSSRANVLTF.

Details on this clonotype: Being one base from a much bigger clone, this may be a read error. This chain connects TRBV5-6 to TRBJ1-1, with TRBD1 matching 9 bases. CDR1 SGHDT and CDR2 YYEEEE come from the germline V gene. The CDR3 consists of 14 residues. The CDR3 reads CTSSLMTGGTEAFF. In nucleotides, the CDR3 is TGTACCAGCAGCTTGATGACAGGGGGTACTGAAGCTTTCTTT.

This clonotype was seen at least ten times. J is TRBJ1-6 and V is TRBV4-2; TRBD1 matches at 9 bases. Germline-derived CDR1 and CDR2 are LGHNA and YNFKEQ. Trimming took 2 bases from V and 6 from J; bases not matched to a gene: 2. The CDR3 contains 15 residues. CDR3 sequence: CASSQLGQGNSPLHF. The CDR3 DNA reads as TGTGCCAGCAGCCAATTGGGACAGGGTAATTCACCCCTCCACTTT.

The V and J genes are TRBV5-1 and TRBJ2-5; the D gene is possibly TRBD2 (6 bases). Deletions cut 0 bases from V and 5 bases from J, with 14 bases between. Looked up from germline, CDR1 is SGHRS and CDR2 is YFSETQ. The CDR3 loop spans 15 amino acids. The CDR3 DNA is TGCGCCAGCAGCTTGGGACTAGAATCTTGGGAGACCCAGTACTTC. Protein: CASSLGLESWETQYF. Filled out from reference TRBV5-1 and TRBJ2-5, the complete variable domain reads KAGVTQTPRYLIKTRGQQVTLSCSPISGHRSVSWYQQTPGQGLQFLFEYFSETQRNKGNFPGRFSGRQFSNSRSEMNVSTLELGDSALYLCASSLGLESWETQYFGPGTRLLVL.

About this clonotype: At one of its ends the junction is not consistent with the germline gene, which may arise from a read error. The chain joins TRBV6-5 to TRBJ2-6; TRBD1 matches 10 bases. The CDR3 covers 17 residues. Germline CDR1 MNHEY, CDR2 SVGAGI. CDR3 region: CASSYRQGASGASVLTF. In DNA form, the CDR3 reads TGTGCCAGCAGTTACAGACAGGGGGCGTCTGGGGCCAGCGTCCTGACTTTC.

On this clonotype: A much larger clone lies a single base off, so this may be a read error. The chain is built from TRBV13 and TRBJ2-3, with 8 bases lining up with TRBD2. Germline CDR1 and CDR2: PRHDT and FYEKMQ (reference sequence). The CDR3 has 15 residues. CDR3 DNA: TGTGCCAGCAGCTTAGGCGGGGGGGCCGAAGATACGCGGTATTTT. Protein sequence: CASSLGGGAEDTRYF.

This clonotype was observed many times. V usage is TRBV7-9 and J usage is TRBJ2-5, with D unresolved. CDR1 and CDR2 from the germline V gene are SEHNR and FQNEAQ (reference sequence). V lost 5 bases, J lost 3 bases, and 16 bases lay in between. This CDR3 is 15 amino acids long. The CDR3 protein is CASSAGGMAKETQYF. The DNA of the CDR3 is TGTGCCAGCAGCGCTGGCGGTATGGCTAAAGAGACCCAGTACTTC.

V usage is TRBV29-1 and J usage is TRBJ1-1; D gene unclear. This CDR3 spans 13 amino acids. V was clipped by 8 bases and J by 2 bases, with 15 bases between them. CDR1 and CDR2 from the germline V gene are SQVTM and ANQGSEA. The CDR3 spells CSIGSGLNTEAFF. CDR3 nucleotide sequence: TGCAGCATTGGATCAGGACTCAACACTGAAGCTTTCTTT.

The sample holds a few counts of this clonotype. This chain links TRBV5-6 with TRBJ2-3; tentatively, D is TRBD1 (6 bases). Germline V gives CDR1 SGHDT, CDR2 YYEEEE. The CDR3 length is 17 residues. The V gene lost 0 bases and the J gene lost 3 bases, with 17 bases spanning the gap. The CDR3 nucleotides read TGTGCCAGCAGCTTGGGTAGCGACAGGCGGAAGACAGATACGCAGTATTTT. Translation: CASSLGSDRRKTDTQYF.

On this clonotype: Given a much more abundant clone one base away, this may be a read error. The J gene is TRBJ2-1, the V gene TRBV28, with D unclear. Germline V CDR1 and CDR2: MDHEN, SYDVKM. The CDR3 is 14 residues long. The germline V and J ends were trimmed by 6 bases and 9 bases, with 18 bases remaining between them. The CDR3 DNA follows: TGTGCCAGCAGCTCCACTCGTACCAATGGTGAGCAGTTCTTC. Protein product: CASSSTRTNGEQFF.